This TCR beta chain comes out of a study of blood T cell repertoires in COVID-19. TCRdb keeps only in-frame clones here, not all; method: immunoSEQ multiplex PCR. There are around 41,000 clones in the sample; approximately 84% occur only once, and roughly an eighth lies in the top ten. With 6 bases removed from V and 0 bases from J, the gap between germline ends came to 9 bases. Per germline, CDR1 SEHNR and CDR2 FQNEAQ (reference sequence). The CDR3 is made up of 13 amino acids. The receptor comes from a human donor in a cohort sampled during active COVID-19. The sequenced sample consisted of peripheral blood. The chain is built from TRBV7-9 and TRBJ2-7; no clear D gene. CDR3 region: CASRKENSYEQYF. The CDR3 DNA reads TGTGCCAGCAGAAAAGAGAACTCCTACGAGCAGTACTTC.